This passage covers 14 T cell receptor beta chains from one sample sequenced in a study of cytomegalovirus exposure and HLA in healthy donors. PCR was performed using 60 Vbeta and 13 Jbeta primers. Profiling relied on immunoSEQ multiplex PCR, and the TCRdb table lists in-frame clones only, not all of them. Among around 150,000 clones listed, under 75% were seen once. The sequencing sample was made of PBMCs. The source of these receptors is a woman aged 55 to 70 in good health and CMV-seropositive.

This rearrangement joins TRBV29-1 to TRBJ2-1; a possible D gene is TRBD1 (6 bases). Germline V gene lookup returns CDR1 SQVTM and CDR2 ANQGSEA. The length of the CDR3 is 12 residues. The V and J ends lost 3 bases and 12 bases respectively, with 15 bases between them. The CDR3 coding sequence is TGCAGCGTTGAGGGACAACGGGGCTTGCAGTTCTTC. Translating gives CSVEGQRGLQFF.

The rearrangement links TRBV13 to TRBJ2-1, with 8 bases aligning to TRBD2. Losses at the gene ends were 5 bases for V and 0 bases for J; bases not matched to a gene: 6. The V gene's germline CDR1 is PRHDT and CDR2 FYEKMQ (reference sequence). The CDR3 consists of 16 residues. CDR3 region: CASSLGAGGSYNEQFF. In DNA, the CDR3 is TGTGCCAGCAGCCTTGGGGCGGGAGGCTCCTACAATGAGCAGTTCTTC.

The V gene is TRBV5-1, the J gene TRBJ2-1; TRBD2 aligns across 7 bases. CDR3 length: 16 residues. Trimming at V came to 2 bases and at J to 4 bases, leaving 9 bases not matched to a gene. CDR1 and CDR2 (germline): SGHRS, YFSETQ. The chain's CDR3 is CASSFATGGMYNEQFF. The DNA of the CDR3 is TGCGCCAGCAGCTTTGCTACGGGAGGCATGTACAATGAGCAGTTCTTC.

CDR3 nucleotides: TGTGCCAGCAGCTCCCCCTCTACTAGCGGGTGGCCTCAAGAGACCCAGTACTTC. This codes for CASSSPSTSGWPQETQYF. J is TRBJ2-5 and V is TRBV28; 9 bases align to TRBD2. Germline lookup yields CDR1 MDHEN and CDR2 SYDVKM. J gave up 2 bases and V 6 bases, and 16 bases lay outside the gene matches. The CDR3 runs to 18 residues.

The chain recombines TRBV20-1 with TRBJ1-2; D is perhaps TRBD1 (5 bases). The CDR3 is 11 amino acids. Germline assignment: CDR1 DFQATT and CDR2 SNEGSKA (reference sequence). Between the trimmed V and J ends, which lost 6 bases and 7 bases, there was a span of 12 bases. The CDR3 is CSARRGSGYTF. The CDR3 bases are TGCAGTGCCCGCCGGGGGTCTGGCTACACCTTC.

The J gene is TRBJ2-4, the V gene TRBV7-7; 7 bases agree with TRBD2. The V gene's germline CDR1 is SSHAT and CDR2 FNYEAQ (reference sequence). The CDR3 runs 15 residues. J lost 4 bases, V lost 5 bases, and 8 bases had no gene match. The CDR3 DNA reads TGTGCCAGCAGCGTAGACGGGACTAATAAAAACATTCAGTACTTC. The encoded protein is CASSVDGTNKNIQYF.

This clone occurred a few times. This chain uses TRBV28 with TRBJ1-5, with D unresolved. Germline V CDR1 and CDR2: MDHEN, SYDVKM. The V gene lost 7 bases and the J gene lost 10 bases, with 14 bases spanning the gap. This CDR3 is built from 12 residues. The CDR3 DNA reads as TGTGCCAGCACCTCGGGAGCCGCTCCCCAGCATTTT. Translated: CASTSGAAPQHF.

This chain joins TRBV30 and TRBJ2-2, with 7 bases that match TRBD2. The CDR3 has 14 amino acids. Per germline, CDR1 GTSNPN and CDR2 SVGIG (reference sequence). The junction had 5 bases not matched to a gene; V was cut back by 4 bases and J by 3 bases. In DNA form, the CDR3 reads TGTGCCTGGAAAGATAGCGGGTACACCGGGGAGCTGTTTTTT. Its translation is CAWKDSGYTGELFF.

This clone occurred a few times. The chain is built from TRBV28 and TRBJ2-5, with D perhaps TRBD1 (5 bases). Trimming removed 5 bases from V and 1 base from J, with 11 bases in between. Germline V CDR1 and CDR2: MDHEN, SYDVKM. This CDR3 has 14 residues. The CDR3 loop reads CASSPPGFQETQYF. The CDR3 coding sequence is TGTGCCAGCAGTCCACCAGGGTTCCAAGAGACCCAGTACTTC.

Only a few counts were recorded for this clone. A junction end diverges from the germline sequence, so it may reflect a read error. The rearrangement links TRBV2 to TRBJ2-1; D ambiguous. The CDR3 consists of 9 residues. Germline CDR1 SNHLY, CDR2 FYNNEI. CDR3 nucleotide sequence: TGTGCCAGCGGGCACGTCGATATCTTC. It specifies CASGHVDIF.

This clone was seen only a few times. Different DNA sequences within this sample yield the same CDR3. The rearrangement links TRBV7-9 to TRBJ2-7; D unresolved. The CDR3 covers 13 residues. Trimming took off 4 bases at V and 6 bases at J, with 13 bases between the two ends. The V gene's germline CDR1 is SEHNR and CDR2 FQNEAQ (reference sequence). The CDR3 here is CASSWARSGEQYF. In DNA form, the CDR3 reads TGTGCCAGCAGCTGGGCGCGCTCCGGCGAGCAGTACTTC.

The rearrangement links TRBV28 to TRBJ1-2; 9 bases line up with TRBD1. Losses at the gene ends were 6 bases for V and 0 bases for J; bases not matched to a gene: 2. Germline CDR1 MDHEN, CDR2 SYDVKM. The CDR3 spans 14 residues. CDR3 in amino acids: CASRDRGANYGYTF. CDR3 nucleotides: TGTGCCAGCAGGGACAGGGGAGCTAACTATGGCTACACCTTC.

This clone came up a few times. The chain joins TRBV30 to TRBJ2-2, with TRBD2 identical over 7 bases. The germline gives CDR1 GTSNPN, CDR2 SVGIG (reference sequence). The CDR3 loop spans 12 amino acids. V gave up 8 bases and J gave up 7 bases; unmatched junction bases: 7. The CDR3 region has the DNA TGTGCCGGCAGGAGGGAGGGCGGGGAGCTGTTTTTT. Translating gives CAGRREGGELFF.

This chain links TRBV5-6 with TRBJ1-1; maybe TRBD1 (6 bases). CDR1 is SGHDT and CDR2 is YYEEEE in the germline V gene. V was clipped by 0 bases and J by 4 bases, with 13 bases between them. The CDR3 runs to 15 residues. The CDR3 here is CASSLALTGPTEAFF. In DNA, the CDR3 is TGTGCCAGCAGCTTGGCCCTGACAGGCCCCACTGAAGCTTTCTTT.